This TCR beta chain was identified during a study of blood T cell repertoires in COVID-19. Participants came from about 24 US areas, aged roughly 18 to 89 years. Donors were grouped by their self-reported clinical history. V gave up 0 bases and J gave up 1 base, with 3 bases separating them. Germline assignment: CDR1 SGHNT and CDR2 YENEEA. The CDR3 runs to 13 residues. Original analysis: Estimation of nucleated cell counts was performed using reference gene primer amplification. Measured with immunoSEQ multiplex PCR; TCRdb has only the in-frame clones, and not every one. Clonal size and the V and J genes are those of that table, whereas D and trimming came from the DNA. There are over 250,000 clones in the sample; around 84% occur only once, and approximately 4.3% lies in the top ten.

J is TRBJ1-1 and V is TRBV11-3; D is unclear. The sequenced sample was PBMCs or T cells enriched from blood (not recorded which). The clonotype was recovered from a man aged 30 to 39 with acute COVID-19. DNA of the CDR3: TGTGCCAGCAGCTTAGACAAGAACACTGAAGCTTTCTTT. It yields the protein CASSLDKNTEAFF.